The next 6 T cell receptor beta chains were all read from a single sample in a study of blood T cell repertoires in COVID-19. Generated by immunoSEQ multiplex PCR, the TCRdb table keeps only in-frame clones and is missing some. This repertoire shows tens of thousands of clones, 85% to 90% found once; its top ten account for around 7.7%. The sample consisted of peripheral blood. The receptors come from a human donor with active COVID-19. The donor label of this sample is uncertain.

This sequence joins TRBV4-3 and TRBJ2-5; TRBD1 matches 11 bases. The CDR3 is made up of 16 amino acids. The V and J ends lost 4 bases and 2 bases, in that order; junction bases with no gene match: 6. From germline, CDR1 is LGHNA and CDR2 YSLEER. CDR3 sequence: CASSPGTGGHQETQYF. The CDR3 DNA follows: TGCGCCAGCAGCCCAGGGACAGGGGGACATCAAGAGACCCAGTACTTC.

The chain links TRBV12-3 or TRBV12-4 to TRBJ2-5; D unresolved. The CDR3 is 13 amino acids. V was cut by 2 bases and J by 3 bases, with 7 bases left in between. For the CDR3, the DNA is TGTGCCAGCAGTTTATCGACAAAAGAGACCCAGTACTTC. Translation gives CASSLSTKETQYF.

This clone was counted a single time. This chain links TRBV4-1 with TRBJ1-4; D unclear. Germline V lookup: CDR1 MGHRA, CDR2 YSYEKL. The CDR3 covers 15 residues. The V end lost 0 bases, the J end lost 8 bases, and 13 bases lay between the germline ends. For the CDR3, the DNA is TGCGCCAGCAGCCAAGAAAGTCTCGACTGGGAAAAACTGTTTTTT. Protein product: CASSQESLDWEKLFF.

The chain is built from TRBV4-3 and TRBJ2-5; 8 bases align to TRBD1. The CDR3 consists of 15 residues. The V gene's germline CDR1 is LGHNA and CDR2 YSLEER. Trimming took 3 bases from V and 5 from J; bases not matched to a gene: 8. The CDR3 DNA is TGCGCCAGCAGCCAGGACGGACAGGGCGGGGAGACCCAGTACTTC. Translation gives CASSQDGQGGETQYF.

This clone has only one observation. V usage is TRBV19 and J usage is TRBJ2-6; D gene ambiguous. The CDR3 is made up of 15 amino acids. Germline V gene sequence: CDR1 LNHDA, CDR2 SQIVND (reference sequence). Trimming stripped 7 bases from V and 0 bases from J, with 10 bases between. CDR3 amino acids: CASKQDNSGANVLTF. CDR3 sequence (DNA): TGTGCCAGTAAGCAGGATAACTCTGGGGCCAACGTCCTGACTTTC. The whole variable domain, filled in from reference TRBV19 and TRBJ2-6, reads DGGITQSPKYLFRKEGQNVTLSCEQNLNHDAMYWYRQDPGQGLRLIYYSQIVNDFQKGDIAEGYSVSREKKESFPLTVTSAQKNPTAFYLCASKQDNSGANVLTFGAGSRLTVL.

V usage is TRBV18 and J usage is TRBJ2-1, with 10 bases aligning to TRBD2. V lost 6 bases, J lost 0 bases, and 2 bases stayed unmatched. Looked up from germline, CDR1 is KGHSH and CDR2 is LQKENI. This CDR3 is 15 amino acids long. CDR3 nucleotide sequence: TGTGCCAGCTCTTCTAGCGGGAGCTCCTACAATGAGCAGTTCTTC. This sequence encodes CASSSSGSSYNEQFF. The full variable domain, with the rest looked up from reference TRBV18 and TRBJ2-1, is NAGVMQNPRHLVRRRGQEARLRCSPMKGHSHVYWYRQLPEEGLKFMVYLQKENIIDESGMPKERFSAEFPKEGPSILRIQQVVRGDSAAYFCASSSSGSSYNEQFFGPGTRLTVL.